The TCR beta chain under discussion was sequenced for a study of blood T cell repertoires in COVID-19 (dated by TCRdb to the early 2020s). About the study as a whole: Collaborator samples came from the United States, Italy and Spain and covered acute and convalescent phases of COVID-19. The material from the prospective study consisted of cDNA or gDNA derived from T cells, B-cell-depleted T cells, or PBMCs. The dataset comprised deeply sampled blood TCRbeta repertoires from subjects exposed to, actively infected with, or recovered from COVID-19. The repertoires were released in a freely available public database intended as a resource for research on the immune response to SARS-CoV-2. The samples were drawn from the first 160 participants of the ongoing ImmuneRACE study and from under 1,500 subjects provided by 6 global collaborators. The sample metadata nearly always contained a de-identified subject ID, COVID-19 status, age in years and sex. Where HLA class I and class II types were available, the types were taken from metadata supplied by the sample provider, not from assay-based typing. Summary of the overall study and its limitations: The quantity of clinical and demographic metadata differed by source and by participant and was supplied without curation.

TCRbeta CDR3 regions were amplified from genomic DNA by means of the immunoSEQ Assay, a bias-controlled multiplex PCR. On the study's bioinformatics: Nucleated cell counts per sample were estimated from amplification of reference gene primers within the assay. To quantify the absolute abundance of each unique TCRbeta CDR3 rearrangement, sequence reads were collapsed and filtered. For each sample, productive Simpson clonality was calculated as the square root of Simpson's diversity index over productive rearrangements. TCRdb carries this immuneACCESS record with in-frame sequences only. Its versions omit some clonotypes, under half of them owing to an unresolved V gene in the studies checked, with the rest unexplained. Clonal size and the V and J genes are those of that table, whereas D and trimming came from the DNA. For this sample there are fewer than 250,000 clones; 80% to 90% appear just once. Approximately 5.1% of the sample lies in the top ten.

The collaborating institutions used their own protocols to collect whole blood in K2EDTA tubes. Collaborator samples were shipped for TCRbeta analysis as frozen whole blood, isolated PBMCs, or DNA extracted from either sample type. Measured from the cysteine to the phenylalanine, the CDR3 is 17 residues long. The sequence is cut down to CDR3 DNA, 51 bases in frame from base 1. V lost 5 bases and J lost 2 bases, and the count of bases not matched to a germline gene is 9. CDR1 and CDR2 are read off the germline V gene (reference sequence) as LNHDA and SQIVND. Comment on this clone: Its antigen specificity is not known. One base away there is no much larger clone; base qualities are not given.

The receptor was derived from a woman in her 70s with active or convalescent COVID-19. This chain joins TRBV19 to TRBJ2-1; 10 bases in the junction line up with TRBD1. The sequenced material came from peripheral blood. The DNA reads as follows: TGTGCCAGTAGTTGGGACAGGGGCTTAACTGCCTACAATGAGCAGTTCTTC. This codes for CASSWDRGLTAYNEQFF.